The TCR beta chain under discussion was sequenced for a study of regulatory dendritic cells for organ transplantation. In regard to this clone: What it binds is unknown.

CD4+ or CD8+ T cells were sorted as naive CD45RA+ or memory CD45RO+. General study findings and limits: Mature dendritic cells appeared to drive more memory CD8+ clonal expansion than regulatory ones. The authors noted considerable between-person heterogeneity in alloreactive memory CD8+ cells.

Assay used: immunoSEQ multiplex PCR; TCRdb lists only in-frame clones, some missing. The table lists about 30,000 clones, roughly nine tenths of them singletons. Specimen: naive CD4+ T cells from blood. Subset described: CD45RA+ naive T cells. The TCR sequence derives from a human donor in good health.

The CDR3 spells CASSPTIDRRLGNEQFF. The CDR3 DNA sequence: TGCGCCAGCAGCCCAACAATCGACAGGAGGTTAGGTAATGAGCAGTTCTTC. The V gene is TRBV4-1, the J gene TRBJ2-1; possible D gene TRBD1, 6 bases. CDR1 MGHRA and CDR2 YSYEKL come from the germline V gene. The CDR3 length is 17 residues. The V and J ends lost 4 bases and 7 bases respectively, with 23 bases between them.